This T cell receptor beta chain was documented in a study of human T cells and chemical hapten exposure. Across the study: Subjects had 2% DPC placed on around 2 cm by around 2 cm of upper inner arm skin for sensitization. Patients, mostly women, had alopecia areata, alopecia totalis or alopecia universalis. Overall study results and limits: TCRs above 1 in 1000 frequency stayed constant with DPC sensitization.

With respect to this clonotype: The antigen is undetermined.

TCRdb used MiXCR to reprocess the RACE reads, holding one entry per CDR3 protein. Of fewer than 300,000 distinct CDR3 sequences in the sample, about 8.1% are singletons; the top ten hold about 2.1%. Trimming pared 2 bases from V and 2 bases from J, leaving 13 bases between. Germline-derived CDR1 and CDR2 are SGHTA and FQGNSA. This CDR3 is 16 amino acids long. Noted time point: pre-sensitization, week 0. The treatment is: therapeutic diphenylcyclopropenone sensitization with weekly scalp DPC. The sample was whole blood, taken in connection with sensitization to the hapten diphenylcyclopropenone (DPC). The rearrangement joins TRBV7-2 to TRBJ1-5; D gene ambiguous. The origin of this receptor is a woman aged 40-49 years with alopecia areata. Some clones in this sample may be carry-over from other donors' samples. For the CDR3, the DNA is TGTGCCAGCAGCTTAAGTGCGGGAACGCGCAATCAGCCCCAGCATTTT. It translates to CASSLSAGTRNQPQHF.